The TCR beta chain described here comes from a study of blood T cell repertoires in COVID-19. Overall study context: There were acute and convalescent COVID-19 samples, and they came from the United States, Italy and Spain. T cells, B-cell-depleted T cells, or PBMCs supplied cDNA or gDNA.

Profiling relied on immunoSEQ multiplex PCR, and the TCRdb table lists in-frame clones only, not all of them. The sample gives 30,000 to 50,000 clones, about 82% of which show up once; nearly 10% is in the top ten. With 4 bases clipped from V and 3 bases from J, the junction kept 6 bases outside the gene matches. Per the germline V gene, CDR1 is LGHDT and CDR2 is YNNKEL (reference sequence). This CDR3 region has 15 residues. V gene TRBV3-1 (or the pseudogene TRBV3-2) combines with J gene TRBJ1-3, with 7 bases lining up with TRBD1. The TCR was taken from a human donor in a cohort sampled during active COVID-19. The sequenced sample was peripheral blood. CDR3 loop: CASSPTGIGGNTIYF. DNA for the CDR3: TGTGCCAGCAGCCCGACAGGGATCGGTGGAAACACCATATATTTT.